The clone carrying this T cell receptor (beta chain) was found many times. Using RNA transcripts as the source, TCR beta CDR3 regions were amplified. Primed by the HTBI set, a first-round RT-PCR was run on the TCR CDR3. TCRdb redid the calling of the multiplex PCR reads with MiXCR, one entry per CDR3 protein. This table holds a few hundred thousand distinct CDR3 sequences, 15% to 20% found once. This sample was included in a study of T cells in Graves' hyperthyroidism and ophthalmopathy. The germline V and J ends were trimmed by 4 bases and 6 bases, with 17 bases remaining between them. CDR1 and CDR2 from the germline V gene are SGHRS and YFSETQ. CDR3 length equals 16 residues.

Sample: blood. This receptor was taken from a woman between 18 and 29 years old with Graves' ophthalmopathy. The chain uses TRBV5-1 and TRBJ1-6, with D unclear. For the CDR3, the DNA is TGCGCCAGCAGCCCTGGGGAGGGAATCGGTAATTCACCCCTCCACTTT. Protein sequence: CASSPGEGIGNSPLHF. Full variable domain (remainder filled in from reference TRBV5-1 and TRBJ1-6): KAGVTQTPRYLIKTRGQQVTLSCSPISGHRSVSWYQQTPGQGLQFLFEYFSETQRNKGNFPGRFSGRQFSNSRSEMNVSTLELGDSALYLCASSPGEGIGNSPLHFGNGTRLTVT.